This TCR beta chain was documented in a study of regulatory T cells in long-lasting Graves disease. Both iRepertoire HTBI primers and Arm-PCR of CDR3 regions were used to build the TCR beta libraries. TCRdb ran MiXCR on the multiplex PCR reads and lists one entry per CDR3 protein. The sample shows some 490,000 distinct CDR3 sequences, more than 10% of them seen only once. Note on this clonotype: Its antigen is as yet unknown.

The length of the CDR3 is 11 residues. Per germline, CDR1 SGHVS and CDR2 FQNEAQ. General study findings and limits: Lower TCR diversity characterized persistent Graves' patients relative to newly diagnosed patients. Possibly, accuracy suffered from the small sample size.

Noted time point: newly diagnosed GD, antithyroid drugs for less than 3 months. RNA from PBMCs was the source of the TCR library. The diagnosis of Graves' disease used American Thyroid Association guidelines. The sample was also linked to a second study, of T cells in Graves' hyperthyroidism and ophthalmopathy.

The source of this sequence is a woman in her 30s with Graves disease. The source was peripheral blood mononuclear cells (PBMCs), collected at new diagnosis, from a patient treated with antithyroid drugs. J is TRBJ2-3 and V is TRBV7-8, with D unresolved. The CDR3 bases are TGTGCTACCAGCGCCACAGATACGCAGTATTTT. Translating it yields CATSATDTQYF.